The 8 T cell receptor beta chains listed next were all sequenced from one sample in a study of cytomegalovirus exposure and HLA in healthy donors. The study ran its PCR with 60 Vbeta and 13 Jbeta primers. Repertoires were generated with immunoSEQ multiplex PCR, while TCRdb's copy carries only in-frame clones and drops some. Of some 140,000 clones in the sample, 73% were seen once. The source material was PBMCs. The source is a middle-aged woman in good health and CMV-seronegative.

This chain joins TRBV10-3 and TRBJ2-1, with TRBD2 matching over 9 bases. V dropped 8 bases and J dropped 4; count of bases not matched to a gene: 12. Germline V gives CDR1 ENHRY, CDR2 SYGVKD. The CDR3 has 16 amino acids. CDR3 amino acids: CAIASPGTSQYNEQFF. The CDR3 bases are TGTGCCATCGCGTCCCCCGGGACTAGCCAGTACAATGAGCAGTTCTTC.

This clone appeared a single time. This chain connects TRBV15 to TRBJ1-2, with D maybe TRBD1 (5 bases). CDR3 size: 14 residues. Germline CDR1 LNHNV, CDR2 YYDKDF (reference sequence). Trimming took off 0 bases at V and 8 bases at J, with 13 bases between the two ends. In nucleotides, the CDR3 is TGTGCCACCAGCAGAGATCTGTCAGGGAGGGGCTACACCTTC. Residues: CATSRDLSGRGYTF.

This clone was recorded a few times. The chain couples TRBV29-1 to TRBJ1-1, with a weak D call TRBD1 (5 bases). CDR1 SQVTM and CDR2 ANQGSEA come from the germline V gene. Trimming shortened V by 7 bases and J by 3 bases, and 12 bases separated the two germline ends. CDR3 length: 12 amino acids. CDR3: CSASDTYTEAFF. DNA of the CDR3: TGCAGCGCATCGGACACTTACACTGAAGCTTTCTTT.

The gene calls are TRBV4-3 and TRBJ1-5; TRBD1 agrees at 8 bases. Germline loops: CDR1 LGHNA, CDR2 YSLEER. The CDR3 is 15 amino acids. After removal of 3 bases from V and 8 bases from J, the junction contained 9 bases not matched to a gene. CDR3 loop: CASSQSGQGGEPQHF. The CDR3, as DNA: TGCGCCAGCAGCCAGTCTGGACAGGGTGGTGAGCCCCAGCATTTT.

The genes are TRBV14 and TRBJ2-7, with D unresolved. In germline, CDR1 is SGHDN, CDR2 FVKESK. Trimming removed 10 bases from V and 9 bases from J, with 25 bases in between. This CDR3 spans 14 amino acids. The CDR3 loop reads CANESRPSSVWQYF. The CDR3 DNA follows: TGTGCCAACGAGTCGAGGCCTTCCTCAGTGTGGCAGTACTTC.

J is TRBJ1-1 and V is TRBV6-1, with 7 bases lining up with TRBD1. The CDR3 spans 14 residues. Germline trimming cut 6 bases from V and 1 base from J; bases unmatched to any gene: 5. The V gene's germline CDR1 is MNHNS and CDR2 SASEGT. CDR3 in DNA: TGTGCCAGCAGCGGGACAGTCTCGAACACTGAAGCTTTCTTT. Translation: CASSGTVSNTEAFF.

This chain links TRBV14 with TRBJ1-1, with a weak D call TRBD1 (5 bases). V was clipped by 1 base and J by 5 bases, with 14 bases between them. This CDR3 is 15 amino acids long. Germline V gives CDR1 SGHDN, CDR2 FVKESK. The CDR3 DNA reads TGTGCCAGCAGCCAAGGAAGGACCCGGGGGACTGAAGCTTTCTTT. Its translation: CASSQGRTRGTEAFF.

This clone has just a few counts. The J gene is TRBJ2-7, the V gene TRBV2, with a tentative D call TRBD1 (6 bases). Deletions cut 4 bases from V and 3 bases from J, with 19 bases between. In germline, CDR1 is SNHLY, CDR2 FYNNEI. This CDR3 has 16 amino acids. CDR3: CASSGEGGVQFYEQYF. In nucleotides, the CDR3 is TGTGCCAGCAGTGGGGAAGGGGGAGTACAGTTCTACGAGCAGTACTTC.